A single sample gave rise to the 26 T cell receptor beta chains below, sequenced in a study of T cells in narcolepsy. Profiling relied on immunoSEQ multiplex PCR, and the TCRdb table lists in-frame clones only, not all of them. This repertoire shows some 35,000 clones, 82% found once; its top ten account for roughly 2.6%. The sample was CD45RA- memory CD4+ T cells from PBMCs. The source of these receptors is a human donor with narcolepsy.

The genes are TRBV14 and TRBJ1-4; D uncertain. Trimming took off 0 bases at V and 5 bases at J, with 16 bases between the two ends. The CDR3 is 17 residues long. Germline CDR1 and CDR2: SGHDN and FVKESK. The CDR3 DNA follows: TGTGCCAGCAGCCAAGAGGCAGCCGGCAGCCCAAATGAAAAACTGTTTTTT. It yields the protein CASSQEAAGSPNEKLFF.

V and J are TRBV6-5 and TRBJ2-2; possibly TRBD1 or TRBD2 for D (5 bases each). The V gene's germline CDR1 is MNHEY and CDR2 SVGAGI. Trimming took 2 bases from V and 7 from J, leaving 17 bases between them. The length of the CDR3 is 16 residues. CDR3 bases: TGTGCCAGCAGTTACGGGCAGGTTGGGGGTAGCGGGGAGCTGTTTTTT. Translation gives CASSYGQVGGSGELFF.

V gene TRBV11-2 combines with J gene TRBJ2-7; TRBD1 aligns across 11 bases. CDR1 and CDR2 from the germline V gene are SGHAT and FQNNGV. This CDR3 has 16 amino acids. J was trimmed by 3 bases and V by 1 base; bases with no gene match: 5. The CDR3 DNA follows: TGTGCCAGCAGCTTAGGTAGGGGGACAGGGGGCTACGAGCAGTACTTC. It is translated as CASSLGRGTGGYEQYF.

V and J are TRBV5-6 and TRBJ1-2; possibly TRBD1 for D (5 bases). V dropped 4 bases and J dropped 4 bases, with 17 bases sitting between them. In germline, CDR1 is SGHDT, CDR2 YYEEEE. The CDR3 is 15 residues long. The CDR3 region has the DNA TGTGCCAGCAGCCGGGTGCAGGGTGCAGGCTATGGCTACACCTTC. Residues: CASSRVQGAGYGYTF.

The V and J genes are TRBV2 and TRBJ2-2, with 10 nucleotides matching TRBD1. The CDR3 totals 16 residues. The V gene's germline CDR1 is SNHLY and CDR2 FYNNEI. With 6 bases clipped from V and 5 bases from J, the junction kept 9 bases outside the gene matches. CDR3 in DNA: TGTGCCAGCAGCCTCAGACAGGGGGCGTGGACCGGGGAGCTGTTTTTT. This encodes CASSLRQGAWTGELFF.

This clone was found once. This chain links TRBV7-6 with TRBJ2-6; TRBD1 agrees at 7 bases. J was trimmed by 1 base and V by 5 bases; bases with no gene match: 11. This CDR3 contains 18 residues. The germline V gene encodes CDR1 SGHVS and CDR2 FNYEAQ. CDR3 sequence: CASSLRPGQRSGANVLTF. The CDR3 coding sequence is TGTGCCAGCAGCCTGCGACCGGGACAGAGGTCTGGGGCCAACGTCCTGACTTTC.

The rearrangement uses TRBV4-1 and TRBJ2-5; 9 bases match TRBD1. J was trimmed by 5 bases and V by 4 bases; bases with no gene match: 2. In germline, CDR1 is MGHRA, CDR2 YSYEKL. The CDR3 runs to 13 residues. The CDR3 protein is CASSRDRAETQYF. The DNA of the CDR3 is TGCGCCAGCAGCCGGGACAGGGCGGAGACCCAGTACTTC.

The chain combines TRBV7-2 with TRBJ2-1; no firm D call. The V gene's germline CDR1 is SGHTA and CDR2 FQGNSA. The V end was cut by 1 base, the J end by 10 bases, with 14 bases between. This CDR3 contains 14 residues. CDR3 in DNA: TGTGCCAGCAGCTTAGAGGCCTCGCCACAGGAGCAGTTCTTC. Its protein product is CASSLEASPQEQFF.

The V gene is TRBV20-1, the J gene TRBJ2-7; a possible D gene is TRBD2 (5 bases). The CDR3 spans 11 residues. Trimming removed 3 bases at V and 2 bases at J, with 5 bases between. The V gene's germline CDR1 is DFQATT and CDR2 SNEGSKA (reference sequence). The DNA of the CDR3 is TGCAGTGCTAGCGGGGCCTACGAGCAGTACTTC. Protein sequence: CSASGAYEQYF.

The chain is built from TRBV15 and TRBJ1-1; 7 bases map to TRBD1. V dropped 1 base and J dropped 8; count of bases not matched to a gene: 4. The CDR3 contains 13 residues. Germline CDR1 LNHNV, CDR2 YYDKDF (reference sequence). In DNA, the CDR3 is TGTGCCACCAGCAGAGGTACAGGGGCCGAAGCTTTCTTT. Translation: CATSRGTGAEAFF.

This clone came up a few times. The CDR3 coding sequence is TGTGCCAGCAGCTTTCTGTATGGCTACACCTTC. Its translation is CASSFLYGYTF. V is TRBV7-2 and J is TRBJ1-2; D gene ambiguous. The V gene lost 3 bases and the J gene lost 5 bases, with 4 bases spanning the gap. From germline, CDR1 is SGHTA and CDR2 FQGNSA. CDR3 size: 11 residues. Full variable domain (outside the CDR3, taken from reference TRBV7-2 and TRBJ1-2): GAGVSQSPSNKVTEKGKDVELRCDPISGHTALYWYRQSLGQGLEFLIYFQGNSAPDKSGLPSDRFSAERTGGSVSTLTIQRTQQEDSAVYLCASSFLYGYTFGSGTRLTVV.

The chain is built from TRBV5-1 and TRBJ2-7, with D possibly TRBD2 on 6 matching bases. V lost 4 bases to trimming and J lost 4 bases, with 15 bases between them. Germline-derived CDR1 and CDR2 are SGHRS and YFSETQ. The CDR3 length is 14 residues. The CDR3 DNA reads TGCGCCAGCAGCGCCGGGACTCTCGGATACGAGCAGTACTTC. Residues: CASSAGTLGYEQYF.

The chain combines TRBV30 with TRBJ2-1; 12 nucleotides line up with TRBD2. Germline-derived CDR1 and CDR2 are GTSNPN and SVGIG (reference sequence). V lost 4 bases and J lost 5; bases outside the gene matches: 9. The CDR3 is made up of 16 amino acids. CDR3 bases: TGTGCCTGGAATGGCGCCTGGACTAGCGGGAACAATGAGCAGTTCTTC. Amino acids: CAWNGAWTSGNNEQFF.

The rearrangement uses TRBV7-9 and TRBJ2-2, with 7 bases lining up with TRBD1. The CDR3 runs to 16 residues. Germline V CDR1 and CDR2: SEHNR, FQNEAQ (reference sequence). V was pared by 5 bases and J by 4 bases, with 10 bases of the junction left unmatched. DNA for the CDR3: TGTGCCAGCAGCCCGCACTGGGCAGGGGGCACCGGGGAGCTGTTTTTT. Protein sequence: CASSPHWAGGTGELFF.

V usage is TRBV11-2 and J usage is TRBJ2-3, with 9 bases identical to TRBD2. This CDR3 has 16 residues. Losses at the gene ends were 6 bases for V and 0 bases for J; bases not matched to a gene: 7. Germline V gives CDR1 SGHAT, CDR2 FQNNGV. The CDR3, as DNA: TGTGCCAGCAGGCCTCTTAGCGGGGGTAGCACAGATACGCAGTATTTT. Protein sequence: CASRPLSGGSTDTQYF.

The rearrangement joins TRBV7-3 to TRBJ2-3; possible D gene TRBD2, 6 bases. Germline V gives CDR1 SGHTA, CDR2 FQGTGA. The CDR3 covers 15 residues. V lost 5 bases to trimming and J lost 5 bases, with 17 bases between them. This chain's CDR3 is CASSPSGSEGDTQYF. For the CDR3, the DNA is TGTGCCAGCAGCCCAAGCGGGTCGGAAGGAGATACGCAGTATTTT. Full variable domain (outside the CDR3, taken from reference TRBV7-3 and TRBJ2-3): GAGVSQTPSNKVTEKGKYVELRCDPISGHTALYWYRQSLGQGPEFLIYFQGTGAADDSGLPNDRFFAVRPEGSVSTLKIQRTERGDSAVYLCASSPSGSEGDTQYFGPGTRLTVL.

The chain recombines TRBV30 with TRBJ1-2; 9 positions agree with TRBD1. Germline CDR1 GTSNPN, CDR2 SVGIG (reference sequence). This CDR3 spans 13 amino acids. J gave up 5 bases and V 5 bases, and 6 bases lay outside the gene matches. The CDR3 reads CAWQTQGAYGYTF. CDR3 sequence (DNA): TGTGCCTGGCAAACACAGGGGGCATATGGCTACACCTTC.

This clone was seen only a few times. The chain is built from TRBV30 and TRBJ1-3, with a tentative D call TRBD1 (5 bases). This CDR3 spans 14 amino acids. V was cut by 1 base and J by 2 bases, with 9 bases left in between. The germline V gene has CDR1 GTSNPN and CDR2 SVGIG (reference sequence). The CDR3 DNA is TGTGCCTGGAGTGCAGGGCCAGCTGGAAACACCATATATTTT. Its translation: CAWSAGPAGNTIYF.

V gene TRBV5-4 combines with J gene TRBJ1-4, with TRBD1 matching over 12 bases. V shed 7 bases, J shed 7 bases, and the junction held 17 bases outside the gene matches. CDR3 length: 18 residues. Germline V lookup: CDR1 SGHNT, CDR2 YYREEE (reference sequence). CDR3 amino acids: CASAIHRDRGRKSEKLFF. CDR3 bases: TGTGCCAGCGCCATCCACCGGGACAGGGGGCGAAAGAGTGAAAAACTGTTTTTT.

The chain recombines TRBV19 with TRBJ1-1; 8 nucleotides match TRBD1. V was clipped by 3 bases and J by 14 bases; unmatched bases: 11. The CDR3 spans 13 residues. From germline, CDR1 is LNHDA and CDR2 SQIVND (reference sequence). CDR3 nucleotides: TGTGCCAGTAGTATCGCCGGGACAGGAGCTCGATTCTTT. Translated, it gives CASSIAGTGARFF. Using reference TRBV19 and TRBJ1-1 for the parts outside the CDR3, the full variable domain is DGGITQSPKYLFRKEGQNVTLSCEQNLNHDAMYWYRQDPGQGLRLIYYSQIVNDFQKGDIAEGYSVSREKKESFPLTVTSAQKNPTAFYLCASSIAGTGARFFGQGTRLTVV.

This chain links TRBV7-3 with TRBJ1-1, with D perhaps matching TRBD1 (6 bases). Trimming stripped 5 bases from V and 0 bases from J, with 13 bases between. CDR1 and CDR2 (germline): SGHTA, FQGTGA. This CDR3 is built from 15 residues. The CDR3 loop reads CASSPLGGLNTEAFF. The DNA for the CDR3 is TGTGCCAGCAGCCCCTTAGGGGGACTGAACACTGAAGCTTTCTTT. Complete variable domain (other parts from reference TRBV7-3 and TRBJ1-1): GAGVSQTPSNKVTEKGKYVELRCDPISGHTALYWYRQSLGQGPEFLIYFQGTGAADDSGLPNDRFFAVRPEGSVSTLKIQRTERGDSAVYLCASSPLGGLNTEAFFGQGTRLTVV.

The V and J genes are TRBV5-6 and TRBJ2-7; possible D gene TRBD2, 5 bases. The CDR3 runs 14 residues. V was clipped by 0 bases and J by 6 bases, with 13 bases between them. The germline CDR1 and CDR2 sequences are SGHDT and YYEEEE. As DNA, the CDR3 is TGTGCCAGCAGCTTGGATGTGGCCGCGGGCGAGCAGTACTTC. It is translated as CASSLDVAAGEQYF.

The chain carries TRBV7-9 and TRBJ1-6, with a weak D call TRBD1 (5 bases). V lost 3 bases and J lost 5, with 14 bases in between. Germline V lookup: CDR1 SEHNR, CDR2 FQNEAQ (reference sequence). The CDR3 sequence is 16 residues long. This chain's CDR3 is CASSLGGKENNSPLHF. CDR3 DNA: TGTGCCAGCAGCTTGGGGGGGAAAGAGAATAATTCACCCCTCCACTTT.

The chain employs TRBV4-2 and TRBJ1-1, with TRBD1 matching 7 bases. Germline V lookup: CDR1 LGHNA, CDR2 YNFKEQ. The ends lost 4 bases at V and 7 bases at J; junction bases unmatched: 3. This CDR3 is 12 amino acids long. The CDR3: CASSRTGVEAFF. The CDR3 nucleotides are TGTGCCAGCAGCCGAACAGGGGTTGAAGCTTTCTTT.

The chain carries TRBV5-1 and TRBJ1-5; unclear D gene. The germline CDR1 and CDR2 sequences are SGHRS and YFSETQ. The CDR3 spans 11 residues. The CDR3 DNA sequence: TGCGACAAAAATAGCAATCAGCCCCAGCATTTT. It encodes CDKNSNQPQHF.

The chain is built from TRBV6-1 and TRBJ2-7; D may match TRBD1 or TRBD2 (5 bases each). CDR1 and CDR2 from the germline V gene are MNHNS and SASEGT. There are 15 residues in the CDR3. The V and J ends lost 5 bases and 7 bases respectively, with 21 bases between them. DNA of the CDR3: TGTGCCAGCAGTTCCCGAGGGACGGTACGTCGAGAGCAGTACTTC. This encodes CASSSRGTVRREQYF.